The table lists the clone carrying this T cell receptor beta chain with a count of one. No antigen is known for it. These data originate in a study of radiotherapy plus CTLA-4 blockade in lung cancer. The assay was immunoSEQ multiplex PCR, and TCRdb's table has in-frame clones only and misses some. The table shows fewer than 70,000 clones, with around 80% occurring only once. This CDR3 spans 18 amino acids. Germline V lookup: CDR1 ENHRY, CDR2 SYGVKD. V dropped 2 bases and J dropped 3; count of bases not matched to a gene: 8. Overall study findings and caveats: Blood-borne expansion of tumor-derived TCR clones followed radiotherapy plus ipilimumab.

The chain combines TRBV10-3 with TRBJ2-3; 13 nucleotides match TRBD2. The material was peripheral blood, obtained from a patient treated with radiotherapy plus ipilimumab. This TCR derives from a human donor with non-small cell lung cancer who had a complete response to radiotherapy plus ipilimumab. CDR3 in amino acids: CAISEGLAGALGTDTQYF. The CDR3 DNA reads as TGTGCCATCAGTGAGGGACTAGCGGGGGCTCTTGGGACAGATACGCAGTATTTT.